This T cell receptor (beta chain) comes out of a study of early T cells in non-severe SARS-CoV-2 infection. TCRdb reprocessed the 5' RACE reads with MiXCR, giving one entry per CDR3 protein. The sample shows around 81,000 distinct CDR3 sequences, about 14% of them seen only once. This clonotype was seen a handful of times. The CDR3 runs 12 residues. V was clipped by 4 bases and J by 10 bases; unmatched bases: 6. Germline lookup yields CDR1 SQVTM and CDR2 ANQGSEA. This TCR was recovered from an adult who was a healthcare worker with PCR-confirmed SARS-CoV-2 infection or an uninfected control (not recorded which). The sequencing input was whole blood. The chain recombines TRBV29-1 with TRBJ2-1; 8 bases align to TRBD2. The CDR3: CSVASGGMEQFF. In DNA form, the CDR3 reads TGCAGCGTTGCAAGCGGGGGAATGGAGCAGTTCTTC.